This T cell receptor beta chain comes out of a study of tumor-infiltrating lymphocytes in primary liver carcinoma. Across the whole study: There were tumors of stage T1-T3 N0M0, each 4.2 to 10 cm across. The number of productive TCRbeta reads per sample ranged from roughly 3.65 to 7.13 million and was similar across tissue types.

The germline V gene encodes CDR1 SGHKS and CDR2 YYEKEE (reference sequence). The CDR3 runs to 16 residues. Trimming cost V 0 bases and J 3 bases, with 12 bases left between them. Starting from 450 to 500 ng of total RNA, TCR beta cDNA was produced with a primer in the constant region. Each TCR beta library was derived from three nested multiplex PCR rounds that employed slightly modified ARM-PCR. Amplification in the first two PCR rounds was performed using TRBV1-TRBV30 forward primers and a C-beta reverse primer for roughly 9 cycles each. TCRdb used MiXCR to reprocess the multiplex PCR reads, holding one entry per CDR3 protein. The top ten clones hold approximately 65% of a sample with some 190,000 distinct CDR3 sequences, over 45% of them seen once. Blood RNA came from unsorted whole blood; germline DNA was also extracted. Note on this clonotype: The antigen is not known.

Study-level findings and limits: Tumor specimens were characterized by a significantly higher top-250-clone fraction than blood (p = 0.039). Researchers found tumor-adjacent and tumor-blood pairs overlapped less than tumor region pairs.

The V call is TRBV5-5, the J call TRBJ1-4; D ambiguous. The TCR was taken from a middle-aged man with primary liver carcinoma and hepatitis B virus infection. Sequenced: peripheral blood. The CDR3 DNA sequence: TGTGCCAGCAGCTTGGGTCGGAGTTCGGCTAATGAAAAACTGTTTTTT. This sequence encodes CASSLGRSSANEKLFF.